This T cell receptor beta chain is from a study of OX40 agonist ivuxolimab in advanced cancers. For the study at large: The dose-escalation cohort was around 83% male, with a mean age of around 60 years, ranging about 23 to 79. Partial responses, seen in three patients, involved one hepatocellular carcinoma and two cutaneous melanomas. Study-wide findings and caveats: The authors did not determine the antigen specificity of the expanded peripheral T cells.

Data came from immunoSEQ multiplex PCR; TCRdb stores just in-frame clones and leaves some out. The table has 80,000 to 95,000 clones, 65% to 90% seen once; the top ten hold roughly 1.9%. On this clone itself: Its antigen is unidentified.

The CDR3 runs to 15 residues. CDR1 is SGHNT, CDR2 YYREEE, per germline (reference sequence). Trimming cost V 4 bases and J 4 bases; bases outside gene matches: 6. The rearrangement links TRBV5-4 to TRBJ2-7; 12 nucleotides agree with TRBD1. This specimen was CD4+ or CD8+ T cells sorted from blood, taken in a trial of the OX40 agonist ivuxolimab. The source of this sequence is an adult with an advanced solid tumor such as melanoma, head and neck, liver or kidney cancer. Here the CDR3 reads CASSEGTGGYYEQYF. The CDR3 region has the DNA TGTGCCAGCAGCGAGGGGACAGGGGGCTATTACGAGCAGTACTTC.